This T cell receptor beta chain comes out of a study of cytomegalovirus exposure and HLA in healthy donors. Study-level findings and limits: According to a later analysis, donors in an Asian-associated ancestry cluster reportedly had fewer N-insertions than the roughly 670-donor mean. TCR beta chain V- and J-gene trimming was linked, in a later analysis, to a missense variant in DCLRE1C. TCR beta sequences reportedly predicted most subjects' HLA-A and HLA-B alleles accurately.

With 60 Vbeta and 13 Jbeta primers, the PCR was carried out. This table comes from immunoSEQ multiplex PCR, and its TCRdb copy is limited to in-frame clones, with some not included. The sample has some 130,000 clones, roughly 78% seen once. For this clone: Its specificity is not known.

Between the trimmed V and J ends, which lost 6 bases and 0 bases, there was a span of 9 bases. This CDR3 comprises 14 residues. Germline CDR1 MNHEY, CDR2 SMNVEV (reference sequence). The V and J genes are TRBV27 and TRBJ2-1; D is uncertain. Sequencing used PBMCs. The sequence was collected from a man in his fifties in good health and CMV-seropositive. CDR3 loop: CASSLRSSYNEQFF. Here the CDR3 DNA reads TGTGCCAGCAGCCTACGAAGCTCCTACAATGAGCAGTTCTTC.